This T cell receptor beta chain was sequenced during a study of human T cells and chemical hapten exposure. Study overall: Small pooled library volume differences mainly caused per-sample TCR yield variation.

General study points: Donors had alopecia, so their immune response may differ from healthy people's.

Specified time point: pre-sensitization, week 0. Treatment denoted: therapeutic diphenylcyclopropenone sensitization with weekly scalp DPC. CDR1 is MGHRA, CDR2 YSYEKL, per germline. This CDR3 contains 15 residues. V lost 4 bases, J lost 0 bases, and 10 bases lay in between. On this clonotype itself: Its antigen is not known.

TCRdb reanalysed the RACE reads using MiXCR and keeps one entry per CDR3 protein. Of 150,000 to 200,000 distinct CDR3 sequences detected, approximately 29% appear once; the ten largest clones hold 2.9%. The sample here was whole blood, taken in connection with sensitization to the hapten diphenylcyclopropenone (DPC). V gene TRBV4-1 combines with J gene TRBJ2-4, with D possibly being TRBD2 (6 bases). This clonotype was obtained from a young woman with alopecia areata. Some clones in this sample may be carry-over from other donors' samples. CDR3 sequence reads: CASSPLAVAKNIQYF. The CDR3 coding sequence is TGCGCCAGCAGCCCGTTAGCGGTAGCCAAAAACATTCAGTACTTC.